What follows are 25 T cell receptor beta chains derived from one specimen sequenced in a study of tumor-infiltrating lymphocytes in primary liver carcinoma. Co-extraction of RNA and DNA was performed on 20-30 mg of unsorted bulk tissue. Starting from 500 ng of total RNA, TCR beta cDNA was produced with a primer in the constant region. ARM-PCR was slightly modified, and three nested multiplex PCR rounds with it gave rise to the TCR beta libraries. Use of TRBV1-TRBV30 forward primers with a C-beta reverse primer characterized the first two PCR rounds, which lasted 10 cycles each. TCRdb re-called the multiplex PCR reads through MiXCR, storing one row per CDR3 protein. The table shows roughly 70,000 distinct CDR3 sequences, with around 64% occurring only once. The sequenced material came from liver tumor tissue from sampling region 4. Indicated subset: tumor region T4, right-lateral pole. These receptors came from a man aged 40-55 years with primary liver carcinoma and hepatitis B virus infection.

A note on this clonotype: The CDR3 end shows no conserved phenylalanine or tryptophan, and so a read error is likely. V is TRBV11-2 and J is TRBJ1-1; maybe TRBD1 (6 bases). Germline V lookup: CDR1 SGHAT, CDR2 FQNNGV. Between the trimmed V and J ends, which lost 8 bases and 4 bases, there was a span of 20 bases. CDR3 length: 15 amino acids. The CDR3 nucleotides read TGTGCCAGCCGAGGTAGGGCAGGGGTCTTCACTGAAGCTTTCTCT. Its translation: CASRGRAGVFTEAFS.

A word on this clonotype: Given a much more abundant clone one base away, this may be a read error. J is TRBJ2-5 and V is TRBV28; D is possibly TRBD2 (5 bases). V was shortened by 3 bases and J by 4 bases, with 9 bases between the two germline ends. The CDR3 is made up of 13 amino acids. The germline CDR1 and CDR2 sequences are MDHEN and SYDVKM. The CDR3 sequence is CASSLGASETQYF. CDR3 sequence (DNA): TGTGCCAGCAGTTTGGGAGCCTCAGAGACCCAGTACTTC.

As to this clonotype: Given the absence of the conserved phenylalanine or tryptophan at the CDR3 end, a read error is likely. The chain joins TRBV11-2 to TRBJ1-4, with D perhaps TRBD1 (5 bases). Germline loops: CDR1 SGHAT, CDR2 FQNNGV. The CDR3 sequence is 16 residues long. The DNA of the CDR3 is TGTGCCATCAGCAAGACTACAGGAGGAACAAATGAAAAACTGTTTTTA. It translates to CAISKTTGGTNEKLFL.

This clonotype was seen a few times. DNA of the CDR3: TGCAGCGTGGGGCAGGGGGAGCTGTTTTTT. It encodes CSVGQGELFF. This rearrangement joins TRBV29-1 to TRBJ2-2; perhaps TRBD1 as D (5 bases). The germline V gene has CDR1 SQVTM and CDR2 ANQGSEA. The ends were cut back, 6 bases at V and 8 bases at J, with 7 bases in the middle. This CDR3 is built from 10 residues.

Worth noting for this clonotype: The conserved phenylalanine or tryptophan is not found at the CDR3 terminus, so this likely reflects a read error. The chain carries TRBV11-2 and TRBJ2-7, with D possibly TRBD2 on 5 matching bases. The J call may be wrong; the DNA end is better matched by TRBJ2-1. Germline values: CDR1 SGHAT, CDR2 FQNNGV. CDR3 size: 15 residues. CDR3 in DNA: TGTGCCAGCAGCTTATCCTCGGGGATTACCTACGAGCAGTTCACC. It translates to CASSLSSGITYEQFT.

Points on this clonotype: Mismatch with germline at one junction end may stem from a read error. The CDR3 here is CAWRQKGSSYSEQFF. Here the CDR3 DNA reads TGTGCCTGGAGGCAGAAAGGAAGCTCCTACAGTGAGCAGTTCTTT. This chain uses TRBV30 with TRBJ2-1; D is undetermined. This CDR3 has 15 residues. Germline V gives CDR1 GTSNPN, CDR2 SVGIG (reference sequence). Based on the CDR3 plus reference TRBV30 and TRBJ2-1, the full variable domain is SQTIHQWPATLVQPVGSPLSLECTVEGTSNPNLYWYRQAAGRGLQLLFYSVGIGQISSEVPQNLSASRPQDRQFILSSKKLLLSDSGFYLCAWRQKGSSYSEQFFGPGTRLTVL.

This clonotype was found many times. The DNA for the CDR3 is TGCGCCAGCAGCGTAAACAGGGTGGCGGACACTGAAGCTTTCTTT. As protein: CASSVNRVADTEAFF. The chain recombines TRBV5-1 with TRBJ1-1; TRBD1 might be the D (6 bases). V gave up 4 bases and J gave up 3 bases, with 16 bases separating them. Germline assignment: CDR1 SGHRS and CDR2 YFSETQ. The CDR3 consists of 15 residues.

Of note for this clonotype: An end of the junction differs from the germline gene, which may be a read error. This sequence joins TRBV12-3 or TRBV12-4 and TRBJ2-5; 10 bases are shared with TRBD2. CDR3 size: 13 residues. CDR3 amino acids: CTSSLAGVETQYF. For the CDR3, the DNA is TGTACCAGTTCGCTAGCGGGAGTGGAGACCCAGTACTTC.

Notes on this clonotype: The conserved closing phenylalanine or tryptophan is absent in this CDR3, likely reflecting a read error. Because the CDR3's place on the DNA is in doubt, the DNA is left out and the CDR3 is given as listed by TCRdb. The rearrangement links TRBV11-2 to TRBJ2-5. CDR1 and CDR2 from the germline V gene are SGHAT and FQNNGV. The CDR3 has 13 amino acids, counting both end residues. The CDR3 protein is CARSLILEETHYS.

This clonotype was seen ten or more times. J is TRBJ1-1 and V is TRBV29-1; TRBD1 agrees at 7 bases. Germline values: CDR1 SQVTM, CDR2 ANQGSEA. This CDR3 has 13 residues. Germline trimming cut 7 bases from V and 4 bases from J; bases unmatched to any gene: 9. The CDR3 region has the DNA TGCAGCGCTGGGGACAGTGGAGGCACTGAAGCTTTCTTT. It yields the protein CSAGDSGGTEAFF.

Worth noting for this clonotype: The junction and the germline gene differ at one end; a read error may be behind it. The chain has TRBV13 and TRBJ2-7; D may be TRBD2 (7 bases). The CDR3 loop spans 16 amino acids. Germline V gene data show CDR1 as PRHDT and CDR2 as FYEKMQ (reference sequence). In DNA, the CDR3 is TGTCCCAGCAGCTTCAGGGGCGGGAGCTTTTATCTCGAGCACTACTTC. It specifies CPSSFRGGSFYLEHYF.

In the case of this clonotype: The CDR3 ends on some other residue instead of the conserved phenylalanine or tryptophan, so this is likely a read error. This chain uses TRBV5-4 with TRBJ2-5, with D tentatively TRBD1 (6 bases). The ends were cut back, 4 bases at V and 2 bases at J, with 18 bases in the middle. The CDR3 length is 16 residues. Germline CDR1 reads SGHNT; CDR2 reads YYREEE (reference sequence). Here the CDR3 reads CASSPTTRGGQETQYV. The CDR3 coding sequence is TGTGCCAGCAGCCCCACAACGAGAGGGGGACAAGAGACCCAGTACGTC.

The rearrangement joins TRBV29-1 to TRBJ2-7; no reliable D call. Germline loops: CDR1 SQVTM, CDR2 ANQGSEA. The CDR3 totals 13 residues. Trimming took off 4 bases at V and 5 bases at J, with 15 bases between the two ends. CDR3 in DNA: TGCAGCGTTGCCCCGATAGTGCTCCACGAGCAGTACTTC. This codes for CSVAPIVLHEQYF.

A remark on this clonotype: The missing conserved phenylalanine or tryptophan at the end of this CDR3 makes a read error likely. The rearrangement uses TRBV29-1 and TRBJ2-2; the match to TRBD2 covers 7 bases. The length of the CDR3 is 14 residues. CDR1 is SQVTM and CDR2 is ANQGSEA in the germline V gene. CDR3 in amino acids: CSAEEGGFTGELFI. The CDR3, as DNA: TGCAGTGCCGAAGAGGGAGGGTTCACCGGGGAGCTGTTTATT.

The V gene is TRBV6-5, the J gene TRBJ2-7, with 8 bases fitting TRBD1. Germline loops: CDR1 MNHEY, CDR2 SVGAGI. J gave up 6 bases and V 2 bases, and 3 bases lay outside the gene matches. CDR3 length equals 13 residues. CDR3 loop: CASSYDRGCEQYF. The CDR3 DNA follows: TGTGCCAGCAGTTACGACAGGGGTTGCGAGCAGTACTTC.

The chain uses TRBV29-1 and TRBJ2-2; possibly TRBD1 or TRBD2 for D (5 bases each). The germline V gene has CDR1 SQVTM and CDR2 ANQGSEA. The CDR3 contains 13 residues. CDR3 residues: CRVPRGASGELFF. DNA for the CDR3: TGCAGAGTTCCTCGAGGGGCCTCCGGGGAGCTGTTTTTT.

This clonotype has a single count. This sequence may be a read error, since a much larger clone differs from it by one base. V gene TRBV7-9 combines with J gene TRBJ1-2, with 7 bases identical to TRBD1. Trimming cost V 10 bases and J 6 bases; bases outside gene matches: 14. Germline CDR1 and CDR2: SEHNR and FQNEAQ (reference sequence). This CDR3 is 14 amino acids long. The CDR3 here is CAIRWGRGFHGYTF. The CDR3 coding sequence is TGTGCCATCAGATGGGGCAGGGGGTTTCATGGCTACACCTTC. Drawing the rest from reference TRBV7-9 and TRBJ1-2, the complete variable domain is DTGVSQNPRHKITKRGQNVTFRCDPISEHNRLYWYRQTLGQGPEFLTYFQNEAQLEKSRLLSDRFSAERPKGSFSTLEIQRTEQGDSAMYLCAIRWGRGFHGYTFGSGTRLTVV.

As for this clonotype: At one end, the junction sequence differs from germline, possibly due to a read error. The CDR3: CDSSPGTGVTGELFF. The DNA for the CDR3 is TGTGACAGCAGTCCCGGGACAGGAGTCACCGGGGAGCTGTTTTTC. The chain combines TRBV5-6 with TRBJ2-2, with 8 bases aligning to TRBD1. This CDR3 has 15 amino acids. In germline, CDR1 is SGHDT, CDR2 YYEEEE.

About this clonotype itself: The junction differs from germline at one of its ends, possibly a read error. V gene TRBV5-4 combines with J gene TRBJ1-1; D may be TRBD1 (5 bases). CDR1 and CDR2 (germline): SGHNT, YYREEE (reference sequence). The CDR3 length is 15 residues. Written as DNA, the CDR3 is TGTGCAAGCAGTTTAGGTCGCGCCGGGGACGCCTTAGCTTTCTTT. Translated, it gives CASSLGRAGDALAFF. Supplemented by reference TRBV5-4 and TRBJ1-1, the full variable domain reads ETGVTQSPTHLIKTRGQQVTLRCSSQSGHNTVSWYQQALGQGPQFIFQYYREEENGRGNFPPRFSGLQFPNYSSELNVNALELDDSALYLCASSLGRAGDALAFFGQGTRLTVV.

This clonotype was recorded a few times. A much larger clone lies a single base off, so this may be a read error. The CDR3 bases are TGTGCCAGCAGTTACGCAGTCACTGAAGCTTCCTTT. This encodes CASSYAVTEASF. The chain is built from TRBV6-2 or TRBV6-3 and TRBJ1-1; D is uncertain. Germline lookup yields CDR1 MNHEY and CDR2 SVGEGT. CDR3 size: 12 residues.

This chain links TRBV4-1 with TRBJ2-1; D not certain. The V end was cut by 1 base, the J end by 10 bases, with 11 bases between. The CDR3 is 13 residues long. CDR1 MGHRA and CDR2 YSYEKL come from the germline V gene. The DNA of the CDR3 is TGCGCCAGCAGCCAAGTGGGCGGAAGGGAGCAGTTCTTC. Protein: CASSQVGGREQFF.

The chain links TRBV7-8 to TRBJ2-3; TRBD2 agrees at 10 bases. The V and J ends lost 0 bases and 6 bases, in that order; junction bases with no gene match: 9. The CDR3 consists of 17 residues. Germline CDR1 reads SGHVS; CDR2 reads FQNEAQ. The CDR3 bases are TGTGCCAGCAGCTTAGCCCAAGCGGGAGGGCCACATGATACGCAGTATTTT. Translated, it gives CASSLAQAGGPHDTQYF.

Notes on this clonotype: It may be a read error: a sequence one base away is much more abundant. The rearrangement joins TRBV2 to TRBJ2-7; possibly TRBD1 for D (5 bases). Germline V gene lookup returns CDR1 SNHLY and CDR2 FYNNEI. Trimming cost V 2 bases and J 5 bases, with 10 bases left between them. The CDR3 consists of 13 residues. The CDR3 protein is CASSEQGTNEQYF. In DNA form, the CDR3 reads TGTGCCAGCAGTGAACAGGGCACGAACGAGCAGTACTTC. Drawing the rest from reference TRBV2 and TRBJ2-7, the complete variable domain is EPEVTQTPSHQVTQMGQEVILRCVPISNHLYFYWYRQILGQKVEFLVSFYNNEISEKSEIFDDQFSVERPDGSNFTLKIRSTKLEDSAMYFCASSEQGTNEQYFGPGTRLTVT.

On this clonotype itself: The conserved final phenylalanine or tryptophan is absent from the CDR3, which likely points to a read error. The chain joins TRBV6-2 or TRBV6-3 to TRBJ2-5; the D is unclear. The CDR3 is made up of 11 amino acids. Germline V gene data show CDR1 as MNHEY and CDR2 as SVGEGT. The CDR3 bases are TGTGCCAGCATTTACGGCGAGACCCAGTACTTA. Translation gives CASIYGETQYL.

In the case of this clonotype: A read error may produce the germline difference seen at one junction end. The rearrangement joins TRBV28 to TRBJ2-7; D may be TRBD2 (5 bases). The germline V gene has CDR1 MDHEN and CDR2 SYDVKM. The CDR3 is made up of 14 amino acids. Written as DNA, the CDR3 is TGTGCCAGCGGTTTTCTAGCTGGCAACTACGAGCAGTACTTC. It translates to CASGFLAGNYEQYF.